This T cell receptor beta chain was recorded in a study of T-cell memory formation after mild COVID-19. TCRdb ran MiXCR on the 5' RACE reads and lists one entry per CDR3 protein. This repertoire shows 470,000 or so distinct CDR3 sequences, roughly 17% found once; its top ten account for roughly 21%. With 5 bases removed from V and 11 bases from J, the gap between germline ends came to 15 bases. The V gene's germline CDR1 is SSHAT and CDR2 FNYEAQ (reference sequence). The CDR3 runs 13 residues. V is TRBV7-7 and J is TRBJ2-2; TRBD2 is a possible D gene (5 bases). The sample comprised PBMCs or a T cell subset sorted from them (not recorded which). This receptor was obtained from a man aged 18 to 30 who had mild COVID-19 (a few samples of this study predate the infection). Cell type and time point are not known. CDR3 sequence reads: CASSRVILAELFF. For the CDR3, the DNA is TGTGCCAGCAGCCGAGTTATTCTAGCTGAGCTGTTTTTT.